The rows below give T cell receptor beta chains drawn from one sample of a study of T-cell reconstitution after alpha-beta-depleted transplantation in children. From the PCR reads, TCRdb called clonotypes with MiXCR, one entry per CDR3 protein. The data show about 300,000 distinct CDR3 sequences, nearly 8% seen once. The sample in question was peripheral blood, obtained 360 days after TCRalphabeta/CD19-depleted stem cell transplant. These receptors were collected from a female patient aged 2 to 10 who had a stem cell transplant for Fanconi anemia, so the T cells may come from the graft donor. CDR3s include the opening cysteine and the closing phenylalanine or tryptophan. Each record gives: clone size, J gene, V gene, D gene, CDR3 DNA, CDR3 protein. The D gene is left open where the match is weak. Clone size appears in some rows only: once, few, many, or a class for an expanded clone.

.	TRBJ2-5	TRBV6-1	.	TGTGCCAGCAGGAACCTCATCCAACAAGAGACCCAGTACTTC	CASRNLIQQETQYF
.	TRBJ2-5	TRBV30	.	TGTGCCTGGAGTGTAGGTAGTTCAGCAGAGACCCAGTACTTC	CAWSVGSSAETQYF
many	TRBJ2-2	TRBV7-9	.	TGTGCCAGCGTCTCTGGGGAGCTGTTTTTT	CASVSGELFF
few	TRBJ1-2	TRBV7-9	.	TGTGCCAGCAGCTTAGGGTCGAGCTACACCTTC	CASSLGSSYTF
few	TRBJ1-2	TRBV5-1	.	TGCGCCAGCACGGGAGGGTATGGCTACACCTTC	CASTGGYGYTF
few	TRBJ1-2	TRBV28	.	TGTGCCAGCAGTTTACTGGGGGGAGGAGGCTACACCTTC	CASSLLGGGGYTF
many	TRBJ1-4	TRBV24-1	.	TGTGCCACCAGGTGGACGGTCCGAAATGAAAAACTGTTTTTT	CATRWTVRNEKLFF
.	TRBJ2-2	TRBV5-1	.	TGCGCCAGCAGCGGATACCTCTCGACCGGGGAGCTGTTTTTT	CASSGYLSTGELFF
many	TRBJ1-1	TRBV14	TRBD1	TGTGCCAGCAGCTACAGGGGTTATGACACTGAAGCTTTCTTT	CASSYRGYDTEAFF
many	TRBJ2-2	TRBV2	.	TGTGCCAGCGGGCTAAATGGGGAGCTGTTTTTT	CASGLNGELFF
.	TRBJ1-3	TRBV5-6	.	TGTGCCAGCAGCTTGGCCTTACTGGGCAGCGACTCTGGAAACACCATATATTTT	CASSLALLGSDSGNTIYF
many	TRBJ2-5	TRBV29-1	.	TGCAGCGTTGGGACACCCCAAGAGACCCAGTACTTC	CSVGTPQETQYF
few	TRBJ2-3	TRBV6-5	.	TGTGCCAGCAGTTACTCCCCGGGACCGCCGGTAGGAGATACGCAGTATTTT	CASSYSPGPPVGDTQYF
many	TRBJ2-1	TRBV24-1	.	TGTGCCACCAGTGATGCCAGGACAAGGCCGTACAATGAGCAGTTCTTC	CATSDARTRPYNEQFF
.	TRBJ2-3	TRBV7-9	.	TGTGCCAGCAGCTTAGATGGAGGCAGCACAGATACGCAGTATTTT	CASSLDGGSTDTQYF
.	TRBJ1-2	TRBV20-1	TRBD1	TGCAGTGCTGGGCTGACAGGGCACTATGGCTACACCTTC	CSAGLTGHYGYTF
few	TRBJ1-5	TRBV7-9	TRBD1	TGTGCCAGCAGCAACCGGACAGGGCCAGGGCAGCCCCAGCATTTT	CASSNRTGPGQPQHF
many	TRBJ2-3	TRBV5-1	TRBD2	TGCGCCAGCAGCTTGGAGCGGGGGAGCACAGATACGCAGTATTTT	CASSLERGSTDTQYF
few	TRBJ2-3	TRBV3-1	.	TGTGCCAGCTCATCGTTCTCCCCGGGTCCCGATACGCAGTATTTT	CASSSFSPGPDTQYF
many	TRBJ1-1	TRBV10-1	.	TGCGCCAGCAGTGTTTACCTGGGGGCTGAAGCTTTCTTT	CASSVYLGAEAFF
many	TRBJ2-2	TRBV7-9	.	TGTGCCAGCAGCTTTGGGGCAGCGAACACCGGGGAGCTGTTTTTT	CASSFGAANTGELFF
many	TRBJ2-1	TRBV4-2	TRBD2	TGTGCCAGCAGCCAAGAGATAGCGGGAGCTATTAATGAGCAGTTCTTC	CASSQEIAGAINEQFF
many	TRBJ2-3	TRBV29-1	.	TGCAGCGTCGCCATTAGGATCGGCGCAGATACGCAGTATTTT	CSVAIRIGADTQYF
.	TRBJ2-6	TRBV7-2	.	TGTGCCAGCAGCCAGGGGAGCTCTGGGGCCAACGTCCTGACTTTC	CASSQGSSGANVLTF
few	TRBJ2-3	TRBV2	.	TGTGCCAGCAGTGGTGGTAGCGGCCCGTTAGGCACAGATACGCAGTATTTT	CASSGGSGPLGTDTQYF
many	TRBJ2-5	TRBV24-1	TRBD2	TGTGCCACCAGTGACGGGGGGTCCAGTGGAGAGACCCAGTACTTC	CATSDGGSSGETQYF
.	TRBJ2-7	TRBV20-1	TRBD2	TGCAGTGCTTTATCTCGGGAGGGCCTCACATTCTACGAGCAGTACTTC	CSALSREGLTFYEQYF
many	TRBJ2-7	TRBV3-1	.	TGTGCCAGCAGCCAAGGTAACACGGCGCAGTACTTC	CASSQGNTAQYF
many	TRBJ1-2	TRBV29-1	.	TGCAGCGTTGAAATCAGCGGTGGGGCCTATGGCTACACCTTC	CSVEISGGAYGYTF
.	TRBJ2-1	TRBV11-1	.	TGTGCCAGCAGCTTAGGTCTAACAGCTAGTATATACAATGAGCAGTTCTTC	CASSLGLTASIYNEQFF
many	TRBJ1-5	TRBV2	.	TGTGCCAGCAGCGGCGTACATACCAATCAGCCCCAGCATTTT	CASSGVHTNQPQHF
many	TRBJ1-4	TRBV20-1	.	TGCAGTGCTAGTAGCACAAATAATGAAAAACTGTTTTTT	CSASSTNNEKLFF
many	TRBJ2-3	TRBV7-2	.	TGTGCCAGCAGCTTAAGAACAGGGTTCACAGATACGCAGTATTTT	CASSLRTGFTDTQYF
once	TRBJ1-1	TRBV14	.	TGTGCCAGCAGCCAAACTGGGATAGCCACTGAAGCTTTCTTT	CASSQTGIATEAFF
many	TRBJ2-3	TRBV5-1	.	TGCGCCAGCAGCTTGGGTCGGTTTACTAGCACAGATACGCAGTATTTT	CASSLGRFTSTDTQYF
many	TRBJ2-1	TRBV10-3	.	TGTGCCATCAGTGATGATTCTAGGGAGCAGTTCTTC	CAISDDSREQFF
.	TRBJ1-2	TRBV7-2	TRBD1	TGTGCCAGCAGCTCCACGACAGGGCATGGCTATGGCTACACCTTC	CASSSTTGHGYGYTF